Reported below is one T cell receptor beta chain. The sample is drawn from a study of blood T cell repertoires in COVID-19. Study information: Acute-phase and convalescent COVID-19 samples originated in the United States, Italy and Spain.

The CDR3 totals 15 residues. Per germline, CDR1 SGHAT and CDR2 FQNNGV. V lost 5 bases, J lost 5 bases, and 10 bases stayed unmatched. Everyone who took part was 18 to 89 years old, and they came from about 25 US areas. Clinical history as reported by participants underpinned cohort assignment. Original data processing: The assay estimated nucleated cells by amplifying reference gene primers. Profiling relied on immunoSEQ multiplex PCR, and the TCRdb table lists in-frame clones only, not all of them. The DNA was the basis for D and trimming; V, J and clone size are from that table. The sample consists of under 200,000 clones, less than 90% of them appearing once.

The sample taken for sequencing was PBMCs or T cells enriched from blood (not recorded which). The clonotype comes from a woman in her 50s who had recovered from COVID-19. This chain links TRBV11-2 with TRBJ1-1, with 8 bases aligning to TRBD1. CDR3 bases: TGTGCCAGCAGCAAGCCTCAGGGGGCGCGTACTGAAGCTTTCTTT. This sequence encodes CASSKPQGARTEAFF.